A selection of T cell receptor beta chains follows, all from one sample in a study of tissue T cells after allogeneic stem cell transplantation. The assay was immunoSEQ multiplex PCR, and TCRdb's table has in-frame clones only and misses some. The table includes about 6,300 clones, approximately 70% detected once. Source: tissue from the rectum, taken at autopsy. These receptors were collected from a woman aged 18 to 49 with breast cancer. The CDR3 runs from the conserved cysteine through the conserved F or W. D genes are given only for firm matches. Some rows mark clone size as missing; the rest say once, few, many or name a class of expanded clone.

v_gene: TRBV5-1; d_gene: .; j_gene: TRBJ2-7; abundance: .; CDR3nt: TGCGCCAGCAGCCCTTCCGGGAATACCTACGAGCAGTACTTC; CDR3aa: CASSPSGNTYEQYF
v_gene: TRBV6-2/TRBV6-3; d_gene: .; j_gene: TRBJ1-5; abundance: few; CDR3nt: TGTGCCAGCAGTTACATGGGTAATCAGCCCCAGCATTTT; CDR3aa: CASSYMGNQPQHF
v_gene: TRBV21-1; d_gene: .; j_gene: TRBJ2-7; abundance: .; CDR3nt: TGTGCCAGCAGCAAAGGGCCCACCAATCAACGGGCAAGTGACGAGCAGTACTTC; CDR3aa: CASSKGPTNQRASDEQYF
v_gene: TRBV6-1; d_gene: TRBD1; j_gene: TRBJ2-3; abundance: .; CDR3nt: TGTGCCAGCAGTGAAACTACAGGGGGCGGCACAGATACGCAGTATTTT; CDR3aa: CASSETTGGGTDTQYF
v_gene: TRBV27; d_gene: .; j_gene: TRBJ1-5; abundance: few; CDR3nt: TGTGCCAGCAGTTTAGACAGGAATCAGCCCCAGCATTTT; CDR3aa: CASSLDRNQPQHF
v_gene: TRBV6-2/TRBV6-3; d_gene: .; j_gene: TRBJ1-1; abundance: .; CDR3nt: TGTGCCAGCAGTTACGTCCTTGGGACGTTGAACACTGAAGCTTTCTTT; CDR3aa: CASSYVLGTLNTEAFF
v_gene: TRBV28; d_gene: TRBD1; j_gene: TRBJ1-4; abundance: few; CDR3nt: TGTGCCAGCAGTGCACCACAGGGGGCGGGTAATGAAAAACTGTTTTTT; CDR3aa: CASSAPQGAGNEKLFF
v_gene: TRBV9; d_gene: TRBD1; j_gene: TRBJ2-7; abundance: few; CDR3nt: TGTGCCAGCAGCGTAGCTGGACAGGCCGAGCAGTACTTC; CDR3aa: CASSVAGQAEQYF
v_gene: TRBV2; d_gene: .; j_gene: TRBJ2-1; abundance: .; CDR3nt: TGTGCCAGCAGTGGGGCTAGCCGGGAGCAGTTCTTC; CDR3aa: CASSGASREQFF
v_gene: TRBV29-1; d_gene: TRBD1; j_gene: TRBJ2-3; abundance: .; CDR3nt: TGCAGCGCGGGACAGCACACAGATACGCAGTATTTT; CDR3aa: CSAGQHTDTQYF
v_gene: TRBV4-2; d_gene: .; j_gene: TRBJ2-2; abundance: .; CDR3nt: TGTGCCAGCAGCCCTCAAGCCGGGGTAGAGAACACCGGGGAGCTGTTTTTT; CDR3aa: CASSPQAGVENTGELFF
v_gene: TRBV6-2/TRBV6-3; d_gene: TRBD2; j_gene: TRBJ2-1; abundance: once; CDR3nt: TGTGCCAGCAGTTATTCGGGGACTAGTCGGGCCTACAATGAGCAGTTCTTC; CDR3aa: CASSYSGTSRAYNEQFF
v_gene: TRBV15; d_gene: .; j_gene: TRBJ2-7; abundance: .; CDR3nt: TGTGCCACCAGCAGAGCGTCCGTGGGCTACGAGCAGTACTTC; CDR3aa: CATSRASVGYEQYF
v_gene: TRBV10-3; d_gene: .; j_gene: TRBJ2-3; abundance: .; CDR3nt: TGTGCCATCAGGGCTGACAGCGGCACAGATACGCAGTATTTT; CDR3aa: CAIRADSGTDTQYF
v_gene: TRBV30; d_gene: .; j_gene: TRBJ2-3; abundance: .; CDR3nt: TGTGCCTGGAGTGTCGCCGGGGTGGGCACAGATACGCAGTATTTT; CDR3aa: CAWSVAGVGTDTQYF
v_gene: TRBV7-8; d_gene: .; j_gene: TRBJ2-3; abundance: .; CDR3nt: TGTGCCAGCAGCCCGGGACTAGATACGCAGTATTTT; CDR3aa: CASSPGLDTQYF
v_gene: TRBV19; d_gene: TRBD1; j_gene: TRBJ1-2; abundance: few; CDR3nt: TGTGCCAGTAGTATGATTCTAGGGGGGACAGCCCTCTATGGCTACACCTTC; CDR3aa: CASSMILGGTALYGYTF
v_gene: TRBV7-9; d_gene: .; j_gene: TRBJ2-2; abundance: .; CDR3nt: TGTGCCAGCAGCTTAAACGGCGGTGTAAGGGAGCTGTTTTTT; CDR3aa: CASSLNGGVRELFF
v_gene: TRBV18; d_gene: TRBD1; j_gene: TRBJ2-1; abundance: .; CDR3nt: TGTGCCAGCTCACCTCGGGGGGACAGGGTCACGAATGAGCAGTTCTTC; CDR3aa: CASSPRGDRVTNEQFF
v_gene: TRBV28; d_gene: .; j_gene: TRBJ1-2; abundance: .; CDR3nt: TGTGCCAGCAGTCCCACGGTAGGCGGACCGGGATATGGCTACACCTTC; CDR3aa: CASSPTVGGPGYGYTF
v_gene: TRBV5-1; d_gene: .; j_gene: TRBJ1-3; abundance: .; CDR3nt: TGCGCCAGCAGAGCCGGAGAGGAGCGCTCTGGAAACACCATATATTTT; CDR3aa: CASRAGEERSGNTIYF
v_gene: TRBV2; d_gene: .; j_gene: TRBJ2-5; abundance: large; CDR3nt: TGTGCCAGCAGTGAAGCGTGGGGGGCAGCGACCCAGTACTTC; CDR3aa: CASSEAWGAATQYF
v_gene: TRBV21-1; d_gene: .; j_gene: TRBJ2-6; abundance: once; CDR3nt: TGTGCCAGCAGAATAACTCCGCCGGGACAGGGAGAACCTGGGGCCAACGTCCTGACTTTC; CDR3aa: CASRITPPGQGEPGANVLTF
v_gene: TRBV6-6; d_gene: TRBD1; j_gene: TRBJ1-4; abundance: few; CDR3nt: TGTGCCAGCAAAAACTCCGGGACAGACGAAAAACTGTTTTTT; CDR3aa: CASKNSGTDEKLFF
v_gene: TRBV6-2/TRBV6-3; d_gene: TRBD2; j_gene: TRBJ2-1; abundance: .; CDR3nt: TGTGCCAGCAGTTACTCTGCGCCTAGCGGATACTATGAGCAGTTCTTC; CDR3aa: CASSYSAPSGYYEQFF
v_gene: TRBV10-3; d_gene: .; j_gene: TRBJ2-7; abundance: .; CDR3nt: TGTGCCATCAGGGGGCCACACCCCCCCTACGAGCAGTACTTC; CDR3aa: CAIRGPHPPYEQYF
v_gene: TRBV5-1; d_gene: .; j_gene: TRBJ2-2; abundance: once; CDR3nt: TGCGCCAGCCGGAGACTGGCCCCGAACACCGGGGAGCTGTTTTTT; CDR3aa: CASRRLAPNTGELFF
v_gene: TRBV29-1; d_gene: TRBD2; j_gene: TRBJ2-3; abundance: .; CDR3nt: TGCAGCGTTGAAGATCCCAGCGGGGGTCAGACAGATACGCAGTATTTT; CDR3aa: CSVEDPSGGQTDTQYF
v_gene: TRBV29-1; d_gene: TRBD2; j_gene: TRBJ2-7; abundance: .; CDR3nt: TGCAGCGTGTCCGGGACTAGCGGGAGTTACGAGCAGTACTTC; CDR3aa: CSVSGTSGSYEQYF
v_gene: TRBV4-3; d_gene: .; j_gene: TRBJ1-5; abundance: .; CDR3nt: TGCGCCAGCAGCCAAGACGGGGTAGGTCAGCCCCAGCATTTT; CDR3aa: CASSQDGVGQPQHF
v_gene: TRBV7-2; d_gene: .; j_gene: TRBJ2-7; abundance: .; CDR3nt: TGTGCCAGCAGTCTATTAGCGGCCGCGAGGGAGCAGTACTTC; CDR3aa: CASSLLAAAREQYF
v_gene: TRBV4-2; d_gene: TRBD1; j_gene: TRBJ1-6; abundance: .; CDR3nt: TGTGCCAGCGGACAGGGGCCCAGCTCCTATAATTCACCCCTCCACTTT; CDR3aa: CASGQGPSSYNSPLHF
v_gene: TRBV6-5; d_gene: .; j_gene: TRBJ1-2; abundance: few; CDR3nt: TGTGCCAGCAGTTCCAGATGGGACGCAGACTATGGCTACACCTTC; CDR3aa: CASSSRWDADYGYTF
v_gene: TRBV2; d_gene: .; j_gene: TRBJ2-7; abundance: once; CDR3nt: TGTGCCAGCAGTGAAATGGGGTTGATCAGGTACTTC; CDR3aa: CASSEMGLIRYF
v_gene: TRBV2; d_gene: TRBD1; j_gene: TRBJ1-2; abundance: .; CDR3nt: TGTGCCAGCAGTGGGGCAGGGGGCGTCAAAGGCTACACCTTC; CDR3aa: CASSGAGGVKGYTF
v_gene: TRBV6-2/TRBV6-3; d_gene: .; j_gene: TRBJ2-1; abundance: .; CDR3nt: TGTGCCAGCAGTTACTCGATTGGGAGCGGGACAGACCCCTACAATGAGCAGTTCTTC; CDR3aa: CASSYSIGSGTDPYNEQFF
v_gene: TRBV5-6; d_gene: .; j_gene: TRBJ1-6; abundance: .; CDR3nt: TGTGCCAGCAGCTCGGGGAATTATAATTCACCCCTCCACTTT; CDR3aa: CASSSGNYNSPLHF
v_gene: TRBV19; d_gene: .; j_gene: TRBJ2-3; abundance: .; CDR3nt: TGTGCCAGTCGGGGAGGTGGGATAGATACGCAGTATTTT; CDR3aa: CASRGGGIDTQYF
v_gene: TRBV5-6; d_gene: .; j_gene: TRBJ2-2; abundance: .; CDR3nt: TGTGCCAGCAGCTTGGGCTATACCCAGGACACCGGGGAGCTGTTTTTT; CDR3aa: CASSLGYTQDTGELFF
v_gene: TRBV6-5; d_gene: TRBD2; j_gene: TRBJ2-1; abundance: .; CDR3nt: TGTGCCAGCAGTCAAACCGGGACTAGGGCCAATGAGCAGTTCTTC; CDR3aa: CASSQTGTRANEQFF
v_gene: TRBV7-2; d_gene: .; j_gene: TRBJ2-1; abundance: .; CDR3nt: TGTGCCAGCAGCTTATATGGGGATGAGCAGTTCTTC; CDR3aa: CASSLYGDEQFF
v_gene: TRBV6-5; d_gene: .; j_gene: TRBJ2-3; abundance: .; CDR3nt: TGTGCCAGCAGTTACTCCTCCACAGGGTACACAGATACGCAGTATTTT; CDR3aa: CASSYSSTGYTDTQYF
v_gene: TRBV6-5; d_gene: .; j_gene: TRBJ2-6; abundance: .; CDR3nt: TGTGCCAGCAGGACTGGGGCCAACGTCCTGACTTTC; CDR3aa: CASRTGANVLTF
v_gene: TRBV10-2; d_gene: .; j_gene: TRBJ2-5; abundance: .; CDR3nt: TGCGCCAGCAGCCCCACCAACAGGGTGAAGGAGACCCAGTACTTC; CDR3aa: CASSPTNRVKETQYF
v_gene: TRBV18; d_gene: TRBD2; j_gene: TRBJ2-1; abundance: .; CDR3nt: TGTGCCAGCTCACCCGCGACTAGCGGGGGCCGGGGGCAGTTCTTC; CDR3aa: CASSPATSGGRGQFF
v_gene: TRBV7-6; d_gene: .; j_gene: TRBJ1-6; abundance: .; CDR3nt: TGTGCCAGCAGCTTATCCCCCGGAAGCTCCTATAATTCACCCCTCCACTTT; CDR3aa: CASSLSPGSSYNSPLHF
v_gene: TRBV29-1; d_gene: TRBD1; j_gene: TRBJ2-3; abundance: .; CDR3nt: TGCAGTGGGGGACAGGGGGACACAGATACGCAGTATTTT; CDR3aa: CSGGQGDTDTQYF
v_gene: TRBV5-6; d_gene: TRBD1; j_gene: TRBJ2-7; abundance: .; CDR3nt: TGTGCCAGCAGCTTGGCCGGAGGGACAGGGACCCGCGAGCAGTACTTC; CDR3aa: CASSLAGGTGTREQYF
v_gene: TRBV4-3; d_gene: .; j_gene: TRBJ2-5; abundance: .; CDR3nt: TGCGCCAGCAGCCAAGATATGGGCGGGTCTAGCACGGAGACCCAGTACTTC; CDR3aa: CASSQDMGGSSTETQYF
v_gene: TRBV5-6; d_gene: .; j_gene: TRBJ2-2; abundance: .; CDR3nt: TGTGCCAGCAGCAGATACTCAGGGGAGGGCGGGGAGCTGTTTTTT; CDR3aa: CASSRYSGEGGELFF